A selection of T cell receptor beta chains follows, all from one sample in a study of T cell responses to AZD1222 COVID-19 vaccine. Using immunoSEQ multiplex PCR, the repertoire was profiled, and TCRdb retains in-frame clones only, with some absent. The table records about 120,000 clones, approximately 90% of them present only once. Sequencing was performed on peripheral blood, taken on day 0 of AZD1222 vaccination. The receptor set was obtained from an adult in good health. The CDR3 runs from the conserved cysteine through the conserved F or W. The order of the fields is J gene, V gene, CDR3 protein.

j_call: TRBJ1-4
v_call: TRBV5-6
cdr3_aa: CASSYGTENEKLFF

j_call: TRBJ1-5
v_call: TRBV5-5
cdr3_aa: CASSQGGSNQPQHF

j_call: TRBJ2-3
v_call: TRBV4-1
cdr3_aa: CASSILPRNTDTQYF

j_call: TRBJ2-1
v_call: TRBV9
cdr3_aa: CASSVGGGSYNEQFF

j_call: TRBJ1-1
v_call: TRBV11-2
cdr3_aa: CASSFGSRSAFF

j_call: TRBJ2-3
v_call: TRBV3-1/TRBV3-2
cdr3_aa: CASSQDGAGPSTDTQYF

j_call: TRBJ1-3
v_call: TRBV30
cdr3_aa: CAWTQISGNTIYF

j_call: TRBJ1-4
v_call: TRBV7-7
cdr3_aa: CASSLAKVRRELNEKLFF

j_call: TRBJ1-1
v_call: TRBV6-7
cdr3_aa: CATPEGLNTEAFF

j_call: TRBJ1-2
v_call: TRBV7-9
cdr3_aa: CASSSFNGGYTF

j_call: TRBJ1-2
v_call: TRBV19
cdr3_aa: CAKSSPPYGYTF

j_call: TRBJ1-2
v_call: TRBV12-3/TRBV12-4
cdr3_aa: CASSLAGSDGYTF

j_call: TRBJ2-7
v_call: TRBV2
cdr3_aa: CASSGRYGNYEQYF

j_call: TRBJ1-6
v_call: TRBV7-2
cdr3_aa: CASSLYAGRNSPLHF

j_call: TRBJ1-1
v_call: TRBV4-1
cdr3_aa: CASSPPGRTEAFF

j_call: TRBJ2-3
v_call: TRBV6-5
cdr3_aa: CATRPADTQYF

j_call: TRBJ1-5
v_call: TRBV19
cdr3_aa: CASSPRRTGGNQPQHF

j_call: TRBJ1-4
v_call: TRBV5-1
cdr3_aa: CASSPWTGRNEKLFF

j_call: TRBJ2-1
v_call: TRBV6-6
cdr3_aa: CASSYPGTSGYNEQFF

j_call: TRBJ2-1
v_call: TRBV6-4
cdr3_aa: CASSHGTSGTQQFF

j_call: TRBJ2-1
v_call: TRBV7-2
cdr3_aa: CASSSAGTDNEQFF

j_call: TRBJ1-2
v_call: TRBV12-3/TRBV12-4
cdr3_aa: CASSQDGPYGYTF

j_call: TRBJ1-2
v_call: TRBV12-3/TRBV12-4
cdr3_aa: CATRQGPLGYTF

j_call: TRBJ1-2
v_call: TRBV19
cdr3_aa: CASSIKGNYGYTF

j_call: TRBJ1-2
v_call: TRBV7-2
cdr3_aa: CASSIREGGYTF

j_call: TRBJ1-5
v_call: TRBV24-1
cdr3_aa: CATSDPRAHSQPQHF

j_call: TRBJ1-6
v_call: TRBV6-5
cdr3_aa: CASSYSGHSPLHF

j_call: TRBJ2-2
v_call: TRBV21-1
cdr3_aa: CASRPGAQGQNTGELFF

j_call: TRBJ1-1
v_call: TRBV19
cdr3_aa: CASSEQGITFF

j_call: TRBJ2-1
v_call: TRBV10-1
cdr3_aa: CASSESPSGSIPYSEQFF

j_call: TRBJ2-1
v_call: TRBV5-6
cdr3_aa: CASSLAVSSYNEQFF

j_call: TRBJ1-6
v_call: TRBV9
cdr3_aa: CASSVGPPGSPLHF

j_call: TRBJ1-6
v_call: TRBV14
cdr3_aa: CASSQDPQGRRSPLHF

j_call: TRBJ1-4
v_call: TRBV19
cdr3_aa: CASSIRQRLREEKLFF

j_call: TRBJ1-4
v_call: TRBV27
cdr3_aa: CASRAGQINEKLFF

j_call: TRBJ1-1
v_call: TRBV19
cdr3_aa: CASKAIGGRFTEAFF

j_call: TRBJ1-2
v_call: TRBV10-3
cdr3_aa: CAISESNGLRGYTF

j_call: TRBJ1-1
v_call: TRBV18
cdr3_aa: CASSPQGVGTEAFF

j_call: TRBJ1-3
v_call: TRBV9
cdr3_aa: CASSVAGRQSSGNTIYF

j_call: TRBJ1-2
v_call: TRBV24-1
cdr3_aa: CATSDIDRGYGYTF

j_call: TRBJ2-3
v_call: TRBV7-2
cdr3_aa: CASSNTGGNTQYF

j_call: TRBJ2-7
v_call: TRBV5-1
cdr3_aa: CASSLDEPSEKQYF

j_call: TRBJ1-2
v_call: TRBV18
cdr3_aa: CASSPGVNYGYTF